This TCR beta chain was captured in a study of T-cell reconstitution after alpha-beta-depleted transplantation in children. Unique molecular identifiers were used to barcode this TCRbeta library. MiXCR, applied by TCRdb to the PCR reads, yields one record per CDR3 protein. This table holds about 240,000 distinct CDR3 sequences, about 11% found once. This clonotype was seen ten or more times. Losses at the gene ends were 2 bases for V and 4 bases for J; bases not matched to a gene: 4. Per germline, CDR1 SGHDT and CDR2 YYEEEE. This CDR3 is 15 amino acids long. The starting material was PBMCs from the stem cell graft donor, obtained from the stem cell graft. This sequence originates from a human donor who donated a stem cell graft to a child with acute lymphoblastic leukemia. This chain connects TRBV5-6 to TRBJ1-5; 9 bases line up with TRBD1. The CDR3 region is CASSFFGQGNQPQHF. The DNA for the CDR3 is TGTGCCAGCAGCTTCTTCGGACAGGGGAATCAGCCCCAGCATTTT.